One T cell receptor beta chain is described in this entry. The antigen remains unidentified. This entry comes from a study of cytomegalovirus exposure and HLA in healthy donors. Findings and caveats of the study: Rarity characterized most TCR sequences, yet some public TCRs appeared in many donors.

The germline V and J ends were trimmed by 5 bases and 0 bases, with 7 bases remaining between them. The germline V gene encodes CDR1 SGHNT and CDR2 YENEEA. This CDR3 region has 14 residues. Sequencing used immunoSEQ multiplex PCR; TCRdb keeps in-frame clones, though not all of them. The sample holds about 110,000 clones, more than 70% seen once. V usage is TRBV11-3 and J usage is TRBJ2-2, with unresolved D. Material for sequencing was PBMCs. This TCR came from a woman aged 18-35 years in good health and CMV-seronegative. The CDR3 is CASSPRANTGELFF. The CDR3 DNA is TGTGCCAGCAGCCCCCGGGCGAACACCGGGGAGCTGTTTTTT.